This passage covers 8 T cell receptor beta chains from one sample sequenced in a study of T cell responses to AZD1222 COVID-19 vaccine. Assay used: immunoSEQ multiplex PCR; TCRdb lists only in-frame clones, some missing. Counted here are 150,000 or so clones, roughly nine tenths occurring once; the ten biggest clones make up around 3%. Sequencing used peripheral blood, obtained on day 0 of AZD1222 vaccination. The source of these receptors is an adult in good health.

The CDR3 nucleotides are TGTGCCAGTAGTACACTCCGGGACAGGGGATCCTACGAGCAGTACTTC. Its translation: CASSTLRDRGSYEQYF. J is TRBJ2-7 and V is TRBV19; 10 bases agree with TRBD1. This CDR3 is built from 16 residues. Germline V gives CDR1 LNHDA, CDR2 SQIVND (reference sequence). Trimming at V came to 4 bases and at J to 1 base, leaving 7 bases not matched to a gene.

The chain employs TRBV5-4 and TRBJ1-4; 11 nucleotides align to TRBD1. Germline CDR1 and CDR2: SGHNT and YYREEE (reference sequence). Losses at the gene ends were 4 bases for V and 5 bases for J; bases not matched to a gene: 1. The CDR3 contains 14 residues. CDR3 sequence: CASSRTGGNEKLFF. The DNA for the CDR3 is TGTGCCAGCAGCCGGACAGGGGGCAATGAAAAACTGTTTTTT.

The chain links TRBV25-1 to TRBJ2-7, with D possibly matching TRBD1 (8 bases). Trimming shortened V by 8 bases and J by 9 bases, and 20 bases separated the two germline ends. CDR3 size: 13 residues. CDR1 is MGHDK, CDR2 SYGVNS, per germline. The CDR3 DNA sequence: TGTGCCAGCTCCCCGAGACAGGGGAGGGGGCAGTACTTC. It is translated as CASSPRQGRGQYF.

The gene calls are TRBV7-9 and TRBJ1-2, with D uncertain. Germline CDR1 and CDR2: SEHNR and FQNEAQ (reference sequence). CDR3 length: 13 amino acids. Trimming cost V 6 bases and J 2 bases, with 10 bases left between them. The CDR3 DNA reads TGTGCCAGCAGACAAGGAGGGAACTATGGCTACACCTTC. It encodes CASRQGGNYGYTF. The complete variable domain, with remaining parts taken from reference TRBV7-9 and TRBJ1-2, reads DTGVSQNPRHKITKRGQNVTFRCDPISEHNRLYWYRQTLGQGPEFLTYFQNEAQLEKSRLLSDRFSAERPKGSFSTLEIQRTEQGDSAMYLCASRQGGNYGYTFGSGTRLTVV.

This chain joins TRBV2 and TRBJ2-3; 8 nucleotides match TRBD2. The CDR3 is 14 amino acids. Trimming at V came to 4 bases and at J to 7 bases, leaving 7 bases not matched to a gene. Germline V gene lookup returns CDR1 SNHLY and CDR2 FYNNEI. The CDR3 loop is CASSGTSNRNTQYF. CDR3 coding DNA: TGTGCCAGCAGTGGGACTAGCAATAGGAATACGCAGTATTTT. Looking up the rest from reference TRBV2 and TRBJ2-3 gives the full variable domain: EPEVTQTPSHQVTQMGQEVILRCVPISNHLYFYWYRQILGQKVEFLVSFYNNEISEKSEIFDDQFSVERPDGSNFTLKIRSTKLEDSAMYFCASSGTSNRNTQYFGPGTRLTVL.

This clone was counted between two and nine times. The V call is TRBV7-2, the J call TRBJ1-1; D is perhaps TRBD1 (5 bases). The CDR3 totals 13 residues. CDR1 is SGHTA and CDR2 is FQGNSA in the germline V gene. Trimming shortened V by 5 bases and J by 5 bases, and 12 bases separated the two germline ends. The CDR3 coding sequence is TGTGCCAGCAGCGCGCCGGGGCGGACTGAAGCTTTCTTT. The encoded protein is CASSAPGRTEAFF.

CDR3 bases: TGTGCCAGCAGCCCAAGGACAGGCTCCTACGAGCAGTACTTC. As protein: CASSPRTGSYEQYF. The genes are TRBV6-5 and TRBJ2-7; TRBD1 agrees at 7 bases. V was pared by 6 bases and J by 0 bases, with 5 bases of the junction left unmatched. CDR1 MNHEY and CDR2 SVGAGI come from the germline V gene. The CDR3 length is 14 residues.

This clone was observed a few times. V usage is TRBV6-1 and J usage is TRBJ1-6; D gene ambiguous. Looked up from germline, CDR1 is MNHNS and CDR2 is SASEGT. CDR3 length equals 15 residues. Trimming removed 0 bases at V and 10 bases at J, with 13 bases between. The CDR3: CASSEASRGFSPLHF. The CDR3 DNA reads TGTGCCAGCAGTGAAGCGTCTCGGGGATTCTCACCCCTCCACTTT.